This TCR beta chain came from a study of control samples from healthy donors and cancer patients. Profiling relied on immunoSEQ multiplex PCR, and the TCRdb table lists in-frame clones only, not all of them. The sample has some 130,000 clones; 85% to 95% are singletons. CDR1 and CDR2 (germline): LNHDA, SQIVND (reference sequence). Between the trimmed V and J ends, which lost 3 bases and 2 bases, there was a span of 11 bases. The length of the CDR3 is 14 residues. This receptor was taken from a man between 25 and 39 years old in good health. The V call is TRBV19, the J call TRBJ2-7, with no clear D. The sample consisted of blood. The CDR3 sequence: CASSIVAPAYEQYF. For the CDR3, the DNA is TGTGCCAGTAGTATTGTTGCCCCAGCCTACGAGCAGTACTTC.